This T cell receptor (beta chain) is from a study of T cells in Graves' hyperthyroidism and ophthalmopathy. General study results and limits: Most expanded thyroid clonotypes above 0.001 also appeared in blood.

About this clonotype: Its target is unknown. This may arise from a read error, as a much more abundant clone is one base away.

Germline V lookup: CDR1 SNHLY, CDR2 FYNNEI. This CDR3 is 14 amino acids long. Diagnostic decisions used clinical symptoms, serum thyroxine and TRAb, thyroid ultrasound and orbital computed tomography. PBMCs were derived from about 10 ml fresh peripheral blood. Amplified regions were TCR beta CDR3 sequences from RNA transcripts. HTBI primers were used for first-round RT-PCR of the TCR CDR3. In TCRdb, the multiplex PCR reads were re-called with MiXCR into one record per CDR3 protein. The repertoire consists of about 380,000 distinct CDR3 sequences, with approximately 17% occurring once and the leading ten covering 40%.

The genes are TRBV2 and TRBJ1-6, with 9 bases matching TRBD1. The sample consisted of blood. This receptor was taken from a man in his late teens or twenties with Graves' ophthalmopathy. Here the CDR3 reads CASRGDRENSPLRF. The CDR3 region has the DNA TGTGCCAGCAGGGGGGACAGGGAGAATTCACCCCTCCGCTTT.